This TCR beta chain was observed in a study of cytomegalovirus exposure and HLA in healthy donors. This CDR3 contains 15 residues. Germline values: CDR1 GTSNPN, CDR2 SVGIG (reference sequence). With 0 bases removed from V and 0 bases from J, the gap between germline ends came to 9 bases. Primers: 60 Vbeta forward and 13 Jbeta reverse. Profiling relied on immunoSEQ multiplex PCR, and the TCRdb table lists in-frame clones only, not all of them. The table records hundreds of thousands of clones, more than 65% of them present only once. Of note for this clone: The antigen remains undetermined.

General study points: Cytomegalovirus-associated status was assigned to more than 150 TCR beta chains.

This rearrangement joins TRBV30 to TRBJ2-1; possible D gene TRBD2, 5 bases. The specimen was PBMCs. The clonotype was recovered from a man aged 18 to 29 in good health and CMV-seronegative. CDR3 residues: CAWSVLGSSYNEQFF. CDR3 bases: TGTGCCTGGAGTGTACTTGGGAGCTCCTACAATGAGCAGTTCTTC.